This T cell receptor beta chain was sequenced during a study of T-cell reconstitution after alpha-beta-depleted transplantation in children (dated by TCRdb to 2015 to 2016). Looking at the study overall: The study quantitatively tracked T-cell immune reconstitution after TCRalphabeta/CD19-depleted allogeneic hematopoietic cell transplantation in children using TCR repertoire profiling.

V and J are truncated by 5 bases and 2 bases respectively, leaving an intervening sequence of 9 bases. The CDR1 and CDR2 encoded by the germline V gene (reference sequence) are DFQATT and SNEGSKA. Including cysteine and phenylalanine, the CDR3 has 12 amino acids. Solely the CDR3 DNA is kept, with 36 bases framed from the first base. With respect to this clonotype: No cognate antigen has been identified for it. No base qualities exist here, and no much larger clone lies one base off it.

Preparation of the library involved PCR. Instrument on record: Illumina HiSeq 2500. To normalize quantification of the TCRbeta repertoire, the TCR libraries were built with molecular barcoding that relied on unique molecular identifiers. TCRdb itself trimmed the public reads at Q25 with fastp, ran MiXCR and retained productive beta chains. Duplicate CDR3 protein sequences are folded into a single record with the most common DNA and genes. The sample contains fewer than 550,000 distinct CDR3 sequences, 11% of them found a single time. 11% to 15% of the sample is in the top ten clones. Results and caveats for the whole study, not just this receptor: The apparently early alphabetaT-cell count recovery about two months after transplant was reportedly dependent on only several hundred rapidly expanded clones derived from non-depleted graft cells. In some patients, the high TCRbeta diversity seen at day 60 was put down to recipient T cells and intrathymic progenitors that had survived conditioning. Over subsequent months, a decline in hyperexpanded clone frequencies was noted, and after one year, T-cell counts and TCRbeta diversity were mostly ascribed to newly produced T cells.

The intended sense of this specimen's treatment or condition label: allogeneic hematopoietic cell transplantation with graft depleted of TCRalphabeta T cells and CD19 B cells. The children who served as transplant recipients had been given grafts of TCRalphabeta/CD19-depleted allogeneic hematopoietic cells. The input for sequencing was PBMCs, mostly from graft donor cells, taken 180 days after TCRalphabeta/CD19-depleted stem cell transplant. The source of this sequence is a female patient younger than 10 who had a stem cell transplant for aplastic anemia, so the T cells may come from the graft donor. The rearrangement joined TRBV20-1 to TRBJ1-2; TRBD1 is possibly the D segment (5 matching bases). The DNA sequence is TGCAGTGCTCTGACAGACAACTATGGCTACACCTTC. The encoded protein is CSALTDNYGYTF.